What follows are 24 T cell receptor beta chains derived from one specimen sequenced in a study of blood T cells in healthy people across ages. It was with a sample-barcoded 5' primer and a J-beta primer mix that a second PCR of roughly 7 to 12 cycles was run. TCRdb recomputed calls from the 5' RACE reads with MiXCR, one row per CDR3 protein. Counted here are more than 1,000,000 distinct CDR3 sequences, around 27% occurring once; the ten biggest clones make up about 0.8%. This same sample was also part of a study on T cells of mothers and their children.

The source material was blood. These receptors were obtained from a girl aged 2 to 10 in good health.

The table lists this clonotype with a few counts. The chain joins TRBV12-3 or TRBV12-4 to TRBJ2-5; D remains unclear. The J call may be in error: the DNA end matches TRBJ2-1 better. This CDR3 contains 13 residues. The CDR3 DNA reads as TGTGCCAGCAGTTTTGCGGTTATCAATGAGCAGTTCTTC. This translates into CASSFAVINEQFF.

The chain carries TRBV29-1 and TRBJ2-5; 13 nucleotides match TRBD2. The assigned J gene may be wrong: the sequence end matches TRBJ2-1 better. The CDR3 is 14 residues long. The germline gives CDR1 SQVTM, CDR2 ANQGSEA. The CDR3 sequence: CSAGTSGIGNEQFF. Here the CDR3 DNA reads TGCAGCGCCGGGACTAGCGGGATTGGTAATGAGCAGTTCTTC.

This clonotype was counted between two and nine times. The chain recombines TRBV20-1 with TRBJ2-7; TRBD2 might be the D (5 bases). CDR1 and CDR2 (germline): DFQATT, SNEGSKA (reference sequence). The length of the CDR3 is 13 residues. Trimming removed 3 bases at V and 0 bases at J, with 9 bases between. CDR3 nucleotides: TGCAGTGCTAGTAAGGAGGACTCCTACGAGCAGTACTTC. Its protein product is CSASKEDSYEQYF.

This clonotype was seen more than once but under ten times. CDR3 loop: CASDGEGRTTDTQYF. DNA of the CDR3: TGTGCCAGCGATGGGGAGGGGCGAACCACAGATACGCAGTATTTT. This chain connects TRBV2 to TRBJ2-3; 7 nucleotides match TRBD2. The CDR3 has 15 amino acids. The trim removed 8 bases at V and 2 bases at J, leaving 10 bases unmatched. Looked up from germline, CDR1 is SNHLY and CDR2 is FYNNEI.

This clonotype showed up just a few times. The chain links TRBV7-2 to TRBJ2-5, with D possibly being TRBD1 (5 bases). V was trimmed by 4 bases and J by 3 bases, leaving 9 bases between them. From germline, CDR1 is SGHTA and CDR2 FQGNSA. The CDR3 contains 13 residues. The CDR3 protein is CASSSDSKETQYF. The DNA for the CDR3 is TGTGCCAGCAGCTCAGACAGCAAAGAGACCCAGTACTTC.

This clonotype was counted between two and nine times. The V and J genes are TRBV7-9 and TRBJ2-1; 9 positions match TRBD1. V lost 5 bases and J lost 8; bases outside the gene matches: 19. Germline V gene sequence: CDR1 SEHNR, CDR2 FQNEAQ (reference sequence). The CDR3 is 18 amino acids. The CDR3 sequence is CASSRDREYWRESDEQFF. CDR3 sequence (DNA): TGTGCCAGCAGCCGGGACAGGGAGTATTGGCGGGAGTCTGATGAGCAGTTCTTC.

This clonotype was counted between two and nine times. This chain joins TRBV5-5 and TRBJ2-3; no clear D. This CDR3 spans 15 amino acids. With 5 bases removed from V and 0 bases from J, the gap between germline ends came to 13 bases. Germline V gives CDR1 SGHKS, CDR2 YYEKEE (reference sequence). The CDR3: CASSNVRTSTDTQYF. The CDR3 region has the DNA TGTGCCAGCAGTAACGTACGAACTAGCACAGATACGCAGTATTTT.

This clonotype was seen more than once but under ten times. One end of the junction does not line up with germline, which may come from a read error. In DNA form, the CDR3 reads TGTGCCAGCAGCGACAGGGGGCTTGGGGCGTACACTGAAGCCTTCTTT. It yields the protein CASSDRGLGAYTEAFF. The chain has TRBV3-1 and TRBJ1-1, with TRBD1 matching 10 bases. The CDR3 is made up of 16 amino acids. Per germline, CDR1 LGHDT and CDR2 YNNKEL (reference sequence).

V is TRBV11-2 and J is TRBJ2-1; 8 nucleotides align to TRBD2. This CDR3 is built from 15 residues. Germline V CDR1 and CDR2: SGHAT, FQNNGV. V was clipped by 1 base and J by 4 bases; unmatched bases: 3. The CDR3 nucleotides are TGTGCCAGCAGCTTAGGGGTAGCGGGATACAATGAGCAGTTCTTC. Protein product: CASSLGVAGYNEQFF.

The rearrangement links TRBV6-1 to TRBJ2-5; a possible D gene is TRBD1 (6 bases). Germline loops: CDR1 MNHNS, CDR2 SASEGT. The CDR3 is 15 residues long. V shed 8 bases and J shed 3 bases, with 19 bases lying between them. The CDR3 here is CASSLTTGTKETQYF. As DNA, the CDR3 is TGTGCCAGCTCGTTAACTACCGGGACAAAAGAGACCCAGTACTTC.

The chain recombines TRBV5-5 with TRBJ2-3; D gene unclear. V lost 1 base and J 3 bases, leaving 6 bases between the germline ends. CDR1 and CDR2 from the germline V gene are SGHKS and YYEKEE (reference sequence). This CDR3 has 13 amino acids. CDR3 sequence reads: CASSLWSTDTQYF. CDR3 bases: TGTGCCAGCAGCTTGTGGTCTACAGATACGCAGTATTTT.

This clonotype was picked up a small number of times. The chain employs TRBV4-3 and TRBJ2-5; TRBD1 matches at 9 bases. V dropped 3 bases and J dropped 4; count of bases not matched to a gene: 9. The CDR3 runs 16 residues. Germline V lookup: CDR1 LGHNA, CDR2 YSLEER. The CDR3 spells CASSQRQGGGGETQYF. The DNA for the CDR3 is TGCGCCAGCAGCCAGCGACAGGGGGGAGGTGGAGAGACCCAGTACTTC.

The genes are TRBV6-1 and TRBJ2-5; maybe TRBD2 (6 bases). The J call may not be correct, given that the DNA end is closer to TRBJ2-1. The germline CDR1 and CDR2 sequences are MNHNS and SASEGT. The CDR3 contains 17 residues. In nucleotides, the CDR3 is TGTGCCAGCAGTGAAACTGTGTTGAGGGAGGCCGCAAATGAGCAGTTCTTC. This sequence encodes CASSETVLREAANEQFF.

The gene calls are TRBV5-1 and TRBJ2-1, with 8 bases lining up with TRBD1. The germline V gene has CDR1 SGHRS and CDR2 YFSETQ. Trimming at V came to 4 bases and at J to 2 bases, leaving 20 bases not matched to a gene. The CDR3 sequence is 20 residues long. This CDR3 reads CASSREEWPKQGGTYNEQFF. CDR3 DNA: TGCGCCAGCAGCCGAGAAGAATGGCCCAAACAGGGGGGAACCTACAATGAGCAGTTCTTC. The whole variable domain, remainder taken from reference TRBV5-1 and TRBJ2-1, is KAGVTQTPRYLIKTRGQQVTLSCSPISGHRSVSWYQQTPGQGLQFLFEYFSETQRNKGNFPGRFSGRQFSNSRSEMNVSTLELGDSALYLCASSREEWPKQGGTYNEQFFGPGTRLTVL.

This clonotype was recorded many times. The chain joins TRBV28 to TRBJ2-7, with D perhaps matching TRBD1 (6 bases). From germline, CDR1 is MDHEN and CDR2 SYDVKM. The CDR3 is 12 residues long. Trimming pared 10 bases from V and 2 bases from J, leaving 12 bases between. The CDR3 nucleotides read TGTGCCACTCGGACAGCTACCTACGAGCAGTACTTC. Its protein is CATRTATYEQYF. The whole variable domain, filled in from reference TRBV28 and TRBJ2-7, reads DVKVTQSSRYLVKRTGEKVFLECVQDMDHENMFWYRQDPGLGLRLIYFSYDVKMKEKGDIPEGYSVSREKKERFSLILESASTNQTSMYLCATRTATYEQYFGPGTRLTVT.

V is TRBV7-2 and J is TRBJ1-1, with D possibly TRBD1 on 5 matching bases. Trimming left V 3 bases short and J 5 bases short, with 10 bases between. CDR1 and CDR2 (germline): SGHTA, FQGNSA. This CDR3 has 13 residues. The CDR3 spells CASSFSEGTEAFF. The CDR3 coding sequence is TGTGCCAGCAGCTTTTCAGAGGGGACTGAAGCTTTCTTT.

Only a few counts were recorded for this clonotype. V gene TRBV5-1 combines with J gene TRBJ1-4; D remains unclear. Trimming stripped 0 bases from V and 4 bases from J, with 4 bases between. CDR3 length equals 13 residues. The germline V gene encodes CDR1 SGHRS and CDR2 YFSETQ. CDR3 sequence: CASSLDDNEKLFF. Written as DNA, the CDR3 is TGCGCCAGCAGCTTGGATGATAATGAAAAACTGTTTTTT. Full variable domain (missing parts from reference TRBV5-1 and TRBJ1-4): KAGVTQTPRYLIKTRGQQVTLSCSPISGHRSVSWYQQTPGQGLQFLFEYFSETQRNKGNFPGRFSGRQFSNSRSEMNVSTLELGDSALYLCASSLDDNEKLFFGSGTQLSVL.

The chain joins TRBV29-1 to TRBJ2-7; the match to TRBD1 covers 8 bases. With 5 bases clipped from V and 5 bases from J, the junction kept 5 bases outside the gene matches. Germline values: CDR1 SQVTM, CDR2 ANQGSEA. This CDR3 region has 12 residues. DNA for the CDR3: TGCAGCGTTACAGGGGGTTTGCACGAGCAGTACTTC. As protein: CSVTGGLHEQYF.

The chain links TRBV20-1 to TRBJ2-3; 9 nucleotides align to TRBD1. CDR3 length equals 14 residues. Germline CDR1 reads DFQATT; CDR2 reads SNEGSKA (reference sequence). V shed 3 bases, J shed 5 bases, and the junction held 6 bases outside the gene matches. The CDR3 sequence: CSARDRTGVDTQYF. The CDR3, as DNA: TGCAGTGCTAGGGACCGGACAGGGGTAGATACGCAGTATTTT.

This clonotype was picked up a small number of times. The genes are TRBV6-2 or TRBV6-3 and TRBJ2-5; 8 positions agree with TRBD2. Judging by the DNA end, TRBJ2-1 fits better; the J call may be wrong. The V gene's germline CDR1 is MNHEY and CDR2 SVGEGT. The CDR3 runs 19 residues. The CDR3 DNA reads TGTGCCAGCAGTTGGGGGACTCTAGGGACTAGTCAGCTCGGCAATGAGCAGTTCTTC. Translating it yields CASSWGTLGTSQLGNEQFF.

This clonotype was observed a few times. V is TRBV11-2 and J is TRBJ1-1, with D uncertain. Trimming removed 5 bases at V and 2 bases at J, with 21 bases between. The CDR3 has 17 residues. The V gene's germline CDR1 is SGHAT and CDR2 FQNNGV. The CDR3: CASSPHAGLLRNTEAFF. The CDR3 DNA is TGTGCCAGCAGCCCTCATGCTGGACTGCTCAGAAACACTGAAGCTTTCTTT.

This clonotype was observed a single time. Its ends do not fully match the called genes, so a read error is possible. V is TRBV29-1 and J is TRBJ1-2; D remains unclear. The CDR3 contains 12 residues. Germline assignment: CDR1 SQVTM and CDR2 ANQGSEA. This CDR3 is CSVEQDAYGYAF. DNA for the CDR3: TGCAGCGTTGAGCAAGATGCCTATGGCTACGCCTTC.

This sequence joins TRBV12-3 or TRBV12-4 and TRBJ1-2, with D possibly TRBD1 on 5 matching bases. This CDR3 spans 15 amino acids. V was pared by 5 bases and J by 4 bases, with 17 bases between. The CDR3 spells CASSAGTQVFYGYTF. The CDR3 DNA reads as TGTGCCAGCAGTGCCGGGACGCAAGTTTTCTATGGCTACACCTTC.

The chain links TRBV6-6 to TRBJ1-1; D is ambiguous. The V gene lost 2 bases and the J gene lost 4 bases, with 11 bases spanning the gap. Germline V gene lookup returns CDR1 MNHNY and CDR2 SVGAGI (reference sequence). CDR3 length: 14 amino acids. The CDR3 region has the DNA TGTGCCAGCAGTTACCCTCAAACACGCACTGAAGCTTTCTTT. Its protein product is CASSYPQTRTEAFF.